The sequence of this T cell receptor beta chain was determined in a study of blood T cell repertoires in COVID-19. For the study at large: Acute and convalescent COVID-19 samples came from the United States, Italy and Spain.

The ends were cut back, 6 bases at V and 1 base at J, with 16 bases in the middle. Germline lookup yields CDR1 MNHEY and CDR2 SVGAGI. The CDR3 runs to 15 residues. Study processing details: Reference gene primer amplification gave nucleated cell count estimates. Data came from immunoSEQ multiplex PCR; TCRdb stores just in-frame clones and leaves some out. From that table come the V and J calls and clone size; the DNA was used to work out D and trimming. The sample lists some 110,000 clones; roughly 80% were seen once. The chain is built from TRBV6-5 and TRBJ2-7; tentative D call: TRBD2 (5 bases). This sequence was found in an elderly woman with acute or convalescent COVID-19. Sequenced material: peripheral blood. The CDR3 here is CASRRAADPSYEQYV. Here the CDR3 DNA reads TGTGCCAGCAGGCGAGCGGCCGACCCTTCCTACGAGCAGTACGTC.